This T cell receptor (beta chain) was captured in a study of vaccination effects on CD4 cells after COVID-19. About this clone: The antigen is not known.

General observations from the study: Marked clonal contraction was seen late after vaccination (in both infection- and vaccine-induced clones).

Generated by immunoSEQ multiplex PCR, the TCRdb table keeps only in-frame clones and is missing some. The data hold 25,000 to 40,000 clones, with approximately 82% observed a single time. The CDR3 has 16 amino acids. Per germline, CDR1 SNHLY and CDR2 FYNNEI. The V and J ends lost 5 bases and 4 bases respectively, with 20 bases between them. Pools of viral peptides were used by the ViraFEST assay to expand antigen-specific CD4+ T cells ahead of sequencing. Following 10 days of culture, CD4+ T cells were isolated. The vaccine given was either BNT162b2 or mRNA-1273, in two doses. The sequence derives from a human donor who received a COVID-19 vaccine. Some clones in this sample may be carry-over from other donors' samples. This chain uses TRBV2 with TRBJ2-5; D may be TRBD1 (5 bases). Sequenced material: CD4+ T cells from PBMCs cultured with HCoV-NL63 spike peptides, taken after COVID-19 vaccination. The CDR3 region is CASSKLGALPRETQYF. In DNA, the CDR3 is TGTGCCAGCAGTAAGTTAGGGGCCTTGCCTCGAGAGACCCAGTACTTC.